The 10 T cell receptor beta chains below were found in one sample sequenced in a study of T cell repertoires in ileal Crohn's disease (dated by TCRdb to the late 2010s). Library method: the immunoSEQ multiplex PCR assay. In its TCRdb copy, this immuneACCESS table keeps in-frame sequences only and misses some clones. Where compared with another copy, unresolved V genes explain less than half of these, and the others have no known cause. The sample contains fewer than 15,000 clones, around 80% of them found a single time. The ten most abundant clones make up about 4% of the sample. Sample time point, as interpreted from the label and publication: neoterminal ileum biopsy at postoperative endoscopy, about 6 months after surgery. Sequenced sample: ileal tissue. The receptors originated from an adult with Crohn's disease.

This clone was found once. This chain joins TRBV27 and TRBJ1-5; no reliable D call. Germline V CDR1 and CDR2: MNHEY, SMNVEV (reference sequence). The length of the CDR3 is 13 residues. The V end lost 6 bases, the J end lost 0 bases, and 6 bases lay between the germline ends. This chain's CDR3 is CASRVGSNQPQHF. CDR3 nucleotide sequence: TGTGCCAGCAGAGTTGGTAGCAATCAGCCCCAGCATTTT.

This clone was detected only once. The genes are TRBV5-1 and TRBJ2-6; D uncertain. Germline values: CDR1 SGHRS, CDR2 YFSETQ. The ends were cut back, 3 bases at V and 0 bases at J, with 13 bases in the middle. This CDR3 is 17 amino acids long. The CDR3 DNA reads as TGCGCCAGCAGCTCGAGCTCGGAACACTCTGGGGCCAACGTCCTGACTTTC. Its protein product is CASSSSSEHSGANVLTF.

The chain joins TRBV7-6 to TRBJ2-3, with D possibly matching TRBD2 (6 bases). The CDR3 consists of 15 residues. Looked up from germline, CDR1 is SGHVS and CDR2 is FNYEAQ. Trimming took 4 bases from V and 3 from J, leaving 14 bases between them. The CDR3 protein is CASSSGGLTTDTQYF. CDR3 coding DNA: TGTGCCAGCAGCTCCGGGGGACTGACAACAGATACGCAGTATTTT.

The gene calls are TRBV11-2 and TRBJ2-7, with 10 positions matching TRBD2. The CDR3 is 13 amino acids. J gave up 13 bases and V 5 bases, and 11 bases lay outside the gene matches. Germline values: CDR1 SGHAT, CDR2 FQNNGV. CDR3 loop: CASSRWTSGDPYF. CDR3 coding DNA: TGTGCCAGCAGCCGCTGGACTAGCGGAGACCCTTACTTC.

The chain couples TRBV7-9 to TRBJ1-2; D is perhaps TRBD1 (6 bases). The CDR3 totals 13 residues. The V end was cut by 1 base, the J end by 7 bases, with 10 bases between. The germline V gene encodes CDR1 SEHNR and CDR2 FQNEAQ (reference sequence). CDR3 loop: CASSLGDNAGYTF. As DNA, the CDR3 is TGTGCCAGCAGCTTAGGGGACAATGCTGGCTACACCTTC.

The rearrangement links TRBV7-2 to TRBJ2-1; 8 bases match TRBD2. The V gene end was trimmed by 1 base and the J gene end by 9 bases; junction bases not matched to a gene: 8. This CDR3 has 15 amino acids. CDR1 and CDR2 from the germline V gene are SGHTA and FQGNSA. CDR3 in amino acids: CASSLVSGGFVEQFF. The CDR3 DNA follows: TGTGCCAGCAGCTTAGTGAGCGGGGGATTTGTTGAGCAGTTCTTC.

The chain joins TRBV5-4 to TRBJ2-1, with D possibly being TRBD1 (6 bases). Trimming took off 4 bases at V and 0 bases at J, with 14 bases between the two ends. The CDR3 runs 16 residues. Germline V lookup: CDR1 SGHNT, CDR2 YYREEE (reference sequence). The CDR3 here is CASSGGQLISYNEQFF. CDR3 nucleotide sequence: TGTGCCAGCAGCGGGGGACAACTTATCTCCTACAATGAGCAGTTCTTC.

This chain uses TRBV7-9 with TRBJ1-2, with 12 bases identical to TRBD1. With 5 bases clipped from V and 4 bases from J, the junction kept 8 bases outside the gene matches. CDR1 and CDR2 from the germline V gene are SEHNR and FQNEAQ (reference sequence). This CDR3 contains 16 residues. The CDR3 spells CASSARDRGRSYGYTF. CDR3 nucleotides: TGTGCCAGCAGCGCCCGGGACAGGGGGCGAAGCTATGGCTACACCTTC. The entire variable domain, with the rest obtained from reference TRBV7-9 and TRBJ1-2, is as follows: DTGVSQNPRHKITKRGQNVTFRCDPISEHNRLYWYRQTLGQGPEFLTYFQNEAQLEKSRLLSDRFSAERPKGSFSTLEIQRTEQGDSAMYLCASSARDRGRSYGYTFGSGTRLTVV.

This clone was recorded once. V usage is TRBV18 and J usage is TRBJ2-7; D call uncertain. The CDR3 has 11 amino acids. Germline V lookup: CDR1 KGHSH, CDR2 LQKENI. Trimming left V 5 bases short and J 7 bases short, with 9 bases between. In DNA, the CDR3 is TGTGCCAGCTCAGCGATGGAGGAGCAGTACTTC. Its protein is CASSAMEEQYF. The full variable domain, with the rest looked up from reference TRBV18 and TRBJ2-7, is NAGVMQNPRHLVRRRGQEARLRCSPMKGHSHVYWYRQLPEEGLKFMVYLQKENIIDESGMPKERFSAEFPKEGPSILRIQQVVRGDSAAYFCASSAMEEQYFGPGTRLTVT.

V gene TRBV7-2 combines with J gene TRBJ1-2; no definite D call. CDR3 length: 14 residues. Germline CDR1 and CDR2: SGHTA and FQGNSA. The ends were cut back, 5 bases at V and 6 bases at J, with 16 bases in the middle. The CDR3 DNA sequence: TGTGCCAGCAGCCCGACTGCTGGGAGGAATGGCTACACCTTC. Residues: CASSPTAGRNGYTF.